Following are 5 T cell receptor beta chains from one sample sequenced in a study of T-cell memory formation after mild COVID-19. TCRdb independently ran MiXCR on the 5' RACE reads; one entry per CDR3 protein. The repertoire holds about 400,000 distinct CDR3 sequences, with less than 25% as singletons. The sequenced sample was PBMCs or a T cell subset sorted from them (not recorded which). The receptors originated from an adult woman who had mild COVID-19 (a few samples of this study predate the infection). Cell type and time point are not known.

The V gene is TRBV3-1, the J gene TRBJ2-2, with a possible D match to TRBD1 (6 bases). CDR1 and CDR2 from the germline V gene are LGHDT and YNNKEL (reference sequence). V was shortened by 2 bases and J by 5 bases, with 9 bases between the two germline ends. CDR3 length: 14 amino acids. The CDR3 bases are TGTGCCAGCAGCCAATGGCAGGGGACCGGGGAGCTGTTTTTT. Its translation is CASSQWQGTGELFF.

The chain uses TRBV4-1 and TRBJ1-1; TRBD1 is a possible D gene (5 bases). The V and J ends lost 3 bases and 3 bases respectively, with 11 bases between them. Germline-derived CDR1 and CDR2 are MGHRA and YSYEKL. The CDR3 consists of 14 residues. As DNA, the CDR3 is TGCGCCAGCAGCCATGAAGGCAGGGACACTGAAGCTTTCTTT. Translation gives CASSHEGRDTEAFF.

This clonotype was detected a few times. The V gene is TRBV20-1, the J gene TRBJ1-2; no firm D call. Trimming pared 6 bases from V and 4 bases from J, leaving 15 bases between. Germline V gene sequence: CDR1 DFQATT, CDR2 SNEGSKA (reference sequence). CDR3 size: 13 residues. The CDR3 nucleotides are TGCAGTGCCCCCGAGGAGCTTGTCTATGGCTACACCTTC. Encoded protein: CSAPEELVYGYTF.

This clonotype has more than one count but fewer than ten. V gene TRBV7-9 combines with J gene TRBJ2-2; TRBD1 is a possible D gene (5 bases). The CDR3 contains 15 residues. Per germline, CDR1 SEHNR and CDR2 FQNEAQ (reference sequence). V lost 2 bases, J lost 0 bases, and 7 bases lay in between. The CDR3 coding sequence is TGTGCCAGCAGCTTACGACAGACGAACACCGGGGAGCTGTTTTTT. Amino acid sequence: CASSLRQTNTGELFF.

This clonotype came up once. The CDR3 sequence is CASTRAYNEQFF. CDR3 in DNA: TGTGCCAGCACCAGGGCCTACAATGAGCAGTTCTTC. This chain connects TRBV6-2 or TRBV6-3 to TRBJ2-1, with a tentative D call TRBD1 (5 bases). V was clipped by 7 bases and J by 2 bases, with 6 bases between them. The CDR3 is made up of 12 amino acids. Germline assignment: CDR1 MNHEY and CDR2 SVGEGT.